Given below is one TCR beta chain in context. Its antigen is undetermined. The data were obtained in a study of T cells expressing NK-cell markers. Study in general: Eight donors were sequenced, of whom seven were HCMV-seropositive, while the remaining one was HCMV-seronegative.

In germline, CDR1 is SGHNT, CDR2 YYREEE (reference sequence). The length of the CDR3 is 15 residues. What made the TCR beta cDNA was 5'RACE template switching with UMIs. TCRdb re-called the 5' RACE reads and catalogs CDR3 proteins one per entry, DNA excluded. This repertoire includes roughly 180,000 distinct CDR3 sequences. Regarding the study as a whole: Once again these clonotypes came out on top in the CD3+CD56-NKG2C+ fraction of several donors.

Sequences were obtained from blood T cells: a sorted CD56 or NKG2C T cell subset, CD4+ or CD8+ T cells, or bulk PBMC T cells (not recorded which). The gene calls are TRBV5-4 and TRBJ2-3. The source is a man between 18 and 69 years old in good health. CDR3 amino acids: CASSFRGSSTDTQYF.